Listed below are T cell receptor beta chains from one sample, sequenced in a study of T cells in Graves' hyperthyroidism and ophthalmopathy. TCRdb called the multiplex PCR reads again in MiXCR, with one record for every CDR3 protein. The repertoire includes 95,000 to 100,000 distinct CDR3 sequences, 51% of them detected once, and roughly 26% sits in the top ten. Sequenced material: blood. The receptors come from a woman aged 40 to 55 with Graves' hyperthyroidism. CDR3s leave out the opening cysteine and the closing phenylalanine or tryptophan.

CDR3 length	V gene	J gene	CDR3 protein
12	TRBV2	TRBJ2-2	ASRRMGGTGELF
12	TRBV6-1	TRBJ2-7	ASTHEGCSYEQY
12	TRBV9	TRBJ1-1	ASSAQQATGLSF
12	TRBV7-3	TRBJ1-1	ASSLTGGNTEAF
11	TRBV30	TRBJ2-7	AWSGDRNYEQY
13	TRBV10-3	TRBJ1-6	ASSHRGQGNSPLH
6	TRBV20-1	TRBJ2-5	SARDQY
13	TRBV5-8	TRBJ2-7	ASSSNRGHSYEQY
13	TRBV7-2	TRBJ2-5	ASRFARYTGETQY
10	TRBV29-1	TRBJ2-5	SASSGAETQY
13	TRBV2	TRBJ1-5	ASSTPWASNQPQH
12	TRBV15	TRBJ1-2	ATSRDRGSRGYI
14	TRBV20-1	TRBJ2-5	SARDLRGGDQETQY
14	TRBV7-9	TRBJ1-5	ASSFWGAGGNQPQH
11	TRBV9	TRBJ1-2	ASSVGGFDGYT
12	TRBV2	TRBJ2-3	ASSGSGGTDTQY
13	TRBV9	TRBJ1-2	ASSVGSTGGVGYT
13	TRBV4-2	TRBJ2-7	ASSQASGRDYEQY
16	TRBV29-1	TRBJ1-2	SVEFGGRGTSVNYGYT
9	TRBV2	TRBJ1-1	ASSGDRVAF
10	TRBV7-2	TRBJ1-4	ASGTGEKKLF
13	TRBV7-8	TRBJ1-1	ASSLVGGVNTEAF
12	TRBV7-2	TRBJ2-5	ASSPGGSRETQY
13	TRBV5-1	TRBJ2-2	ASRGTGLNTGELF
11	TRBV5-1	TRBJ1-5	ASSLQPRAYEH
14	TRBV2	TRBJ1-1	ASSETTGQGYAEAF
12	TRBV2	TRBJ1-4	ASSFNDREEKLF
12	TRBV29-1	TRBJ2-3	SFTGAAFTDTQY
12	TRBV7-6	TRBJ1-2	ASSQGQGSYGYT
10	TRBV2	TRBJ1-3	ASSEPRNTIY
14	TRBV5-1	TRBJ1-3	ASSLAPDSLQGTIY
13	TRBV7-2	TRBJ2-6	ASSQALGGANTEA